This T cell receptor beta chain was identified during a study of blood T cell repertoires in COVID-19. Germline V gene data show CDR1 as MNHEY and CDR2 as SVGAGI. The CDR3 has 16 amino acids. Between the trimmed V and J ends, which lost 4 bases and 5 bases, there was a span of 15 bases. Source study methods: Amplified reference gene primers provided the basis for estimating nucleated cell counts. Only in-frame clones appear in the TCRdb table, and some are missing; sequencing was by immunoSEQ multiplex PCR. That table furnishes V, J and clone size, whereas the DNA furnished D and trimming. The sample yields some 38,000 clones, roughly 80% seen once.

The chain joins TRBV6-5 to TRBJ2-6; D is unclear. This receptor was identified in a man aged 70 or older with acute or convalescent COVID-19. Material for sequencing was peripheral blood. CDR3 sequence reads: CASSSPNKSWANVLTF. CDR3 bases: TGTGCCAGCAGTTCCCCCAACAAGTCGTGGGCCAACGTCCTGACTTTC.